This is a list of T cell receptor beta chains from one sample in a study of CD8 T cells in ankylosing spondylitis. TCRdb processed the 5' RACE reads anew with MiXCR; each CDR3 protein has one entry. The table has around 29,000 distinct CDR3 sequences, around 5% seen once. Input material: blood, either unsorted or a sorted T cell fraction (not recorded which). The receptors derive from a female donor with ankylosing spondylitis or in good health (not recorded which). CDR3s include the opening cysteine and the closing phenylalanine or tryptophan. A D gene is named only where the DNA matches it firmly. Clone size appears in some rows only: once, few, many, or a class for an expanded clone.

>NA|many|TRBJ2-5|13|TRBV9
CASSVDVRETQYF
TGTGCCAGCAGCGTAGATGTCAGAGAGACCCAGTACTTC
>NA|many|TRBJ2-7|17|TRBV9
CASSEGERGPSSYEQYF
TGTGCCAGCAGCGAGGGAGAGAGGGGACCAAGCTCCTACGAGCAGTACTTC
>TRBD1|many|TRBJ2-7|14|TRBV9
CASSEGQGSLGQYF
TGTGCCAGCAGCGAGGGACAGGGGAGCCTAGGGCAGTACTTC
>NA|many|TRBJ1-6|16|TRBV9
CASSVNMDSGASPLHF
TGTGCCAGCAGCGTCAACATGGACAGCGGGGCGTCACCCCTCCACTTT
>NA|few|TRBJ2-5|14|TRBV9
CASSGPQVSETQYF
TGTGCCAGCAGCGGGCCCCAGGTATCGGAGACCCAGTACTTC
>NA|many|TRBJ1-2|14|TRBV9
CASSRMTGRYGYTF
TGTGCCAGCAGCCGAATGACGGGCCGCTATGGCTACACCTTC
>NA|many|TRBJ2-5|15|TRBV9
CASSVGGREKETQYF
TGTGCCAGCAGCGTAGGCGGCAGGGAAAAAGAGACCCAGTACTTC
>TRBD2|NA|TRBJ2-3|18|TRBV9
CASSPSSGSGRTSDTQYF
TGTGCCAGCAGCCCCTCGAGTGGTAGCGGGAGGACCTCAGATACGCAGTATTTT
>TRBD2|many|TRBJ2-1|15|TRBV9
CASSFSGRRDNEQFF
TGTGCCAGCAGCTTTAGCGGGAGACGGGACAATGAGCAGTTCTTC
>TRBD1|many|TRBJ1-4|15|TRBV9
CASSVAGGADEKLFF
TGTGCCAGCAGCGTAGCAGGGGGCGCCGATGAAAAACTGTTTTTT
>TRBD2|many|TRBJ2-1|15|TRBV9
CASSVSSGVYNEQFF
TGTGCCAGCAGCGTTTCTAGCGGAGTGTACAATGAGCAGTTCTTC
>NA|NA|TRBJ2-5|14|TRBV9
CASSVGQGPETQYF
TGTGCCAGCAGCGTAGGTCAGGGCCCAGAGACCCAGTACTTC
>NA|medium-sized|TRBJ1-1|13|TRBV9
CASSVDLMREAFF
TGTGCCAGCAGCGTAGACTTGATGAGGGAAGCTTTCTTT
>NA|many|TRBJ2-2|14|TRBV9
CASSVRTNTGELFF
TGTGCCAGCAGCGTAAGGACTAACACCGGGGAGCTGTTTTTT
>NA|few|TRBJ1-1|14|TRBV9
CASSSSGGETEAFF
TGTGCCAGCAGCTCGAGTGGAGGGGAAACTGAAGCTTTCTTT
>NA|NA|TRBJ2-7|12|TRBV9
CASSVGRGEQYF
TGTGCCAGCAGCGTAGGCCGGGGCGAGCAGTACTTC
>NA|many|TRBJ1-3|20|TRBV9
CASSVANGRGLGPRENTIYF
TGTGCCAGCAGCGTAGCTAACGGTAGGGGTCTCGGACCCCGTGAAAACACCATATATTTT
>NA|few|TRBJ2-1|16|TRBV9
CASSQDGGKGGSEQFF
TGTGCCAGCAGCCAAGACGGTGGGAAGGGGGGGAGTGAGCAGTTCTTC
>TRBD2|many|TRBJ2-3|17|TRBV9
CASSVATSGLMGDTQYF
TGTGCCAGCAGCGTAGCAACTAGCGGTCTCATGGGGGATACGCAGTATTTT
>NA|many|TRBJ1-5|15|TRBV9
CASSVGFGANQPQHF
TGTGCCAGCAGCGTAGGGTTCGGGGCCAATCAGCCCCAGCATTTT
>NA|many|TRBJ2-1|15|TRBV9
CASSVEAGAYNEQFF
TGTGCCAGCAGCGTAGAGGCAGGCGCTTACAATGAGCAGTTCTTC
>TRBD2|NA|TRBJ2-7|15|TRBV9
CASSVGSGSGYEQYF
TGTGCCAGCAGCGTAGGAAGCGGGAGCGGTTACGAGCAGTACTTC
>NA|many|TRBJ2-7|14|TRBV9
CASSVNHKDGEQYF
TGTGCCAGCAGCGTAAATCATAAGGACGGCGAGCAGTACTTC
>NA|many|TRBJ2-7|15|TRBV9
CASSVAPGFGYEQYF
TGTGCCAGCAGCGTAGCTCCGGGGTTCGGGTACGAGCAGTACTTC
>NA|few|TRBJ2-1|15|TRBV9
CASSPDWSSYNEQFF
TGTGCCAGCAGCCCCGACTGGAGCTCCTACAATGAGCAGTTCTTC
>TRBD2|many|TRBJ2-1|17|TRBV9
CASSLSAGGPGYNEQFF
TGTGCCAGCAGCCTTTCTGCGGGAGGGCCGGGTTACAATGAGCAGTTCTTC
>TRBD2|many|TRBJ2-1|16|TRBV9
CASSVEIAGGPGEQFF
TGTGCCAGCAGCGTAGAAATTGCGGGGGGCCCGGGTGAGCAGTTCTTC
>NA|medium-sized|TRBJ2-7|12|TRBV7-2
CALYWLGDEQYF
TGTGCCCTCTACTGGCTGGGCGACGAGCAGTACTTC
>NA|NA|TRBJ2-7|16|TRBV11-2
CASSRNRDQGAYEQYF
TGTGCCAGCAGCCGGAACCGGGACCAGGGAGCCTACGAGCAGTACTTC
>NA|NA|TRBJ2-2|14|TRBV9
CASSTQGNTGELFF
TGTGCCAGCAGCACACAGGGGAACACCGGGGAGCTGTTTTTT
>NA|many|TRBJ2-2|15|TRBV9
CASSVTAKNTGELFF
TGTGCCAGCAGCGTAACAGCGAAGAACACCGGGGAGCTGTTTTTT
>TRBD1|many|TRBJ1-1|15|TRBV9
CASSGTGAPNTEAFF
TGTGCCAGCAGCGGGACAGGGGCACCTAACACTGAAGCTTTCTTT
>NA|many|TRBJ1-1|14|TRBV9
CASSLEQEATEAFF
TGTGCCAGCAGCTTGGAACAGGAAGCGACTGAAGCTTTCTTT
>NA|many|TRBJ2-3|13|TRBV9
CASSVDYTDTQYF
TGTGCCAGCAGCGTAGACTACACAGATACGCAGTATTTT
>NA|medium-sized|TRBJ1-4|16|TRBV9
CASSALDRPTNEKLFF
TGTGCCAGCAGCGCCCTTGACAGGCCAACTAATGAAAAACTGTTTTTT
>NA|NA|TRBJ2-2|14|TRBV9
CASSVELETGELFF
TGTGCCAGCAGCGTAGAATTAGAGACCGGGGAGCTGTTTTTT
>NA|many|TRBJ2-3|15|TRBV9
CASSALGASTDTQYF
TGTGCCAGCAGCGCCCTCGGTGCTAGCACAGATACGCAGTATTTT
>TRBD1|many|TRBJ2-7|13|TRBV9
CASSRDSTYEQYF
TGTGCCAGCAGCCGGGACAGTACCTACGAGCAGTACTTC
>NA|many|TRBJ2-1|14|TRBV9
CASSVGGGYNEQFF
TGTGCCAGCAGCGTAGGTGGGGGCTACAATGAGCAGTTCTTC
>NA|many|TRBJ2-3|15|TRBV9
CASSVKEGGTDTQYF
TGTGCCAGCAGCGTAAAGGAGGGAGGCACAGATACGCAGTATTTT
>TRBD2|NA|TRBJ2-5|16|TRBV9
CASSLGLAGTTETQYF
TGTGCCAGCAGCCTGGGACTAGCGGGGACAACGGAGACCCAGTACTTC
>NA|large|TRBJ1-2|14|TRBV9
CASSGPSNRAGYTF
TGTGCCAGCAGCGGACCATCCAACAGGGCCGGCTACACCTTC
>TRBD1|medium-sized|TRBJ1-4|15|TRBV9
CASSVRSGTVEKLFF
TGTGCCAGCAGCGTTAGATCCGGGACAGTTGAAAAACTGTTTTTT
>TRBD1|medium-sized|TRBJ2-2|16|TRBV9
CASSLGTGWNTGELFF
TGTGCCAGCAGCTTGGGGACAGGGTGGAACACCGGGGAGCTGTTTTTT
>NA|many|TRBJ2-2|16|TRBV9
CASSVGSGGQRGELFF
TGTGCCAGCAGCGTAGGGTCGGGGGGCCAACGCGGGGAGCTGTTTTTT
>NA|medium-sized|TRBJ1-6|12|TRBV9
CASSPNNSPLHF
TGTGCCAGCAGCCCAAATAATTCACCCCTCCACTTT
>TRBD2|many|TRBJ2-1|16|TRBV9
CASSSTSGRVGNEQFF
TGTGCCAGCAGCTCCACTAGCGGGAGGGTCGGCAATGAGCAGTTCTTC
>NA|many|TRBJ1-6|14|TRBV9
CASSVMDRNSPLHF
TGTGCCAGCAGCGTAATGGACAGAAACTCACCCCTCCACTTT
>NA|medium-sized|TRBJ1-3|19|TRBV9
CASSVATSFERSSGNTIYF
TGTGCCAGCAGCGTAGCTACGAGTTTCGAGAGGAGCTCTGGAAACACCATATATTTT
>NA|medium-sized|TRBJ2-5|13|TRBV9
CASSPSPGETQYF
TGTGCCAGCAGCCCCAGTCCTGGGGAGACCCAGTACTTC
>TRBD2|many|TRBJ2-1|14|TRBV9
CASSASGPYNEQFF
TGTGCCAGCAGCGCTAGCGGCCCCTACAATGAGCAGTTCTTC
>TRBD1|NA|TRBJ2-1|14|TRBV9
CASQGQGAYNEQFF
TGTGCCAGCCAGGGACAGGGGGCCTACAATGAGCAGTTCTTC
>NA|medium-sized|TRBJ2-2|17|TRBV9
CASSGAPEGGGTGELFF
TGTGCCAGCAGCGGAGCCCCCGAGGGAGGCGGCACCGGGGAGCTGTTTTTT
>NA|many|TRBJ1-2|12|TRBV9
CASSVTGDGYTF
TGTGCCAGCAGCGTAACCGGGGATGGCTACACCTTC
>NA|NA|TRBJ2-3|16|TRBV9
CASSVADGSYTDTQYF
TGTGCCAGCAGCGTAGCGGACGGATCTTACACAGATACGCAGTATTTT
>NA|many|TRBJ1-2|14|TRBV9
CASSVAAGEGGYTF
TGTGCCAGCAGCGTAGCGGCAGGGGAGGGTGGCTACACCTTC
>NA|many|TRBJ2-1|14|TRBV9
CASSVDISYNEQFF
TGTGCCAGCAGCGTAGACATCTCCTACAATGAGCAGTTCTTC
>NA|many|TRBJ2-2|17|TRBV9
CASSDLPGNWNTGELFF
TGTGCCAGCAGCGACTTACCAGGGAATTGGAACACCGGGGAGCTGTTTTTT
>NA|many|TRBJ2-3|15|TRBV9
CASSGDVGVQDTQYF
TGTGCCAGCAGCGGAGATGTAGGGGTTCAAGATACGCAGTATTTT
>NA|medium-sized|TRBJ2-1|15|TRBV10-3
CAISADPSSYNEQFF
TGTGCCATCAGTGCTGACCCGAGCTCCTACAATGAGCAGTTCTTC